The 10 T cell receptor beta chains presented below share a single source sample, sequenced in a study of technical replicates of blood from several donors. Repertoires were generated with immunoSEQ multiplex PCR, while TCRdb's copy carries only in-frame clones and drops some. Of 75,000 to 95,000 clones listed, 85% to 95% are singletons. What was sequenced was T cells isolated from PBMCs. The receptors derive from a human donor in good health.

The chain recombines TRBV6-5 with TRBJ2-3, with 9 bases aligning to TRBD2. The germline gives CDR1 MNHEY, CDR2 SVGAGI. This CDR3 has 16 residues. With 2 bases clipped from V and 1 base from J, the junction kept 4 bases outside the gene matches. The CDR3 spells CASSYGASGGTDTQYF. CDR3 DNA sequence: TGTGCCAGCAGTTACGGGGCTAGCGGGGGCACAGATACGCAGTATTTT.

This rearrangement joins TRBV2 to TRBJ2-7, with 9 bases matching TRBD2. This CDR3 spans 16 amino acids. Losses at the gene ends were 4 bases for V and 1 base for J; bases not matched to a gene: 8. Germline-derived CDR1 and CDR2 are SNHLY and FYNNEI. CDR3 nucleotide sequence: TGTGCCAGCAGTGGGATTAGCGGGGGTTTATCCTACGAGCAGTACTTC. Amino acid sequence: CASSGISGGLSYEQYF.

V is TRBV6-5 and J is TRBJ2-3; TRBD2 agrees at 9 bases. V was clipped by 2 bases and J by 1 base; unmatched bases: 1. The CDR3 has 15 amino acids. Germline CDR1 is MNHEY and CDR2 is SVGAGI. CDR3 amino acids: CASSYKRGGTDTQYF. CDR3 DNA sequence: TGTGCCAGCAGTTACAAGCGGGGGGGCACAGATACGCAGTATTTT.

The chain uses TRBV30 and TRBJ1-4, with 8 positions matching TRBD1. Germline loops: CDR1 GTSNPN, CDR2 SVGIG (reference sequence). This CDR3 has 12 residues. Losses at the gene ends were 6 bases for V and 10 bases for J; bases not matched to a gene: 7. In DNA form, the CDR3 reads TGTGCCTGCAGGACAGGGTACGGAAAACTGTTTTTT. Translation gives CACRTGYGKLFF.

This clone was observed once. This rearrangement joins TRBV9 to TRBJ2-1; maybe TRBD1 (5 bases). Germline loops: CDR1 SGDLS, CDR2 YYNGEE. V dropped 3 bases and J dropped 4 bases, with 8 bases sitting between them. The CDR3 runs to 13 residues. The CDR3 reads CASSEGLYNEQFF. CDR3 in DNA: TGTGCCAGCAGCGAGGGGTTATACAATGAGCAGTTCTTC.

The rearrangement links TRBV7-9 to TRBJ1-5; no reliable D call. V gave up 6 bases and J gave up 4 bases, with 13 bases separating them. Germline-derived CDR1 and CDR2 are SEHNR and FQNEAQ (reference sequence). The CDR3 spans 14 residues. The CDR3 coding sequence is TGTGCCAGCAGTTGGTCGGGTGGGAATCAGCCCCAGCATTTT. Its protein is CASSWSGGNQPQHF.

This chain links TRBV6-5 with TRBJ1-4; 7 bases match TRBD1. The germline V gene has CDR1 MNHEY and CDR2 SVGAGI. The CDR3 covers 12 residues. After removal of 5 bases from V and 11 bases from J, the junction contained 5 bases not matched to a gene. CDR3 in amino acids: CASSGGGGKLFF. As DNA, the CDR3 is TGTGCCAGCAGTGGAGGGGGCGGGAAACTGTTTTTT.

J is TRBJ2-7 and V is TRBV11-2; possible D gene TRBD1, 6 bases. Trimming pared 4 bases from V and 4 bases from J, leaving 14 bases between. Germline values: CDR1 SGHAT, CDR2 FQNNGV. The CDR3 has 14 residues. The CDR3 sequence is CASSSGLQGYEQYF. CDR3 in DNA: TGTGCCAGCAGCTCCGGATTACAGGGTTACGAGCAGTACTTC.

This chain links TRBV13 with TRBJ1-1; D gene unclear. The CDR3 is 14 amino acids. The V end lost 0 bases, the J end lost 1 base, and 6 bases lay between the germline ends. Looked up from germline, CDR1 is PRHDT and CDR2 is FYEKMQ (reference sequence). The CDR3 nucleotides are TGTGCCAGCAGCTTAGGGCGGCGGAACACTGAAGCTTTCTTT. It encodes CASSLGRRNTEAFF.

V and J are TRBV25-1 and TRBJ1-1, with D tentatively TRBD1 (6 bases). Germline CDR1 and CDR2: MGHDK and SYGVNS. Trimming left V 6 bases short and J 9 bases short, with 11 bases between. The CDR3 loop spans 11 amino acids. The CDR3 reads CASSPGQQAFF. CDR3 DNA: TGTGCCAGCAGCCCCGGACAGCAAGCTTTCTTT.